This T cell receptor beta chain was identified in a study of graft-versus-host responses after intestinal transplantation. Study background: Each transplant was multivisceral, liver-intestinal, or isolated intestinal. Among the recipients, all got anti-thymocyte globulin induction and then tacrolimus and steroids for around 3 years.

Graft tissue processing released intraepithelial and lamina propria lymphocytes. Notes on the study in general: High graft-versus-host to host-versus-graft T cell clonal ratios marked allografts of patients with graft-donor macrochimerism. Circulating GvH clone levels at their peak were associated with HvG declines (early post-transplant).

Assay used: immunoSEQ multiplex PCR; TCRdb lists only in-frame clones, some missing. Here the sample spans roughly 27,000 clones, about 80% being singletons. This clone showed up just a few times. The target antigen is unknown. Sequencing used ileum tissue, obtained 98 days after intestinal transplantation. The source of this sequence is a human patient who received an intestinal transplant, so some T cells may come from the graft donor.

The CDR3 loop is CASRTGGTEAFF. As DNA, the CDR3 is TGCGCCAGCAGGACAGGGGGCACTGAAGCTTTCTTT. V usage is TRBV10-2 and J usage is TRBJ1-1; the match to TRBD1 covers 9 bases. Trimming cost V 6 bases and J 4 bases; bases outside gene matches: 0. CDR1 is WSHSY and CDR2 is SAAADI in the germline V gene. This CDR3 spans 12 amino acids.